Listed here are 21 T cell receptor beta chains from one sample, sequenced in a study of CD8+ T cells in alopecia areata. The treatment here: oral pan-JAK inhibitor, 5-10 mg twice daily. Following RNA extraction, reverse transcription yielded cDNA that acted as the sequencing template. Assay: immunoSEQ multiplex PCR; the TCRdb copy retains only in-frame clones and omits some. This table has about 64,000 clones, more than 45% appearing once. The sequences come from CD8+ T cells sorted from blood, collected around week 37, from a patient treated with tofacitinib. The receptors shown here come from a human donor with alopecia areata.

The V call is TRBV11-2, the J call TRBJ2-2; no firm D call. Trimming shortened V by 3 bases and J by 3 bases, and 14 bases separated the two germline ends. Per germline, CDR1 SGHAT and CDR2 FQNNGV. The CDR3 runs to 16 residues. The CDR3 DNA reads as TGTGCCAGCAGCTTCCCAGGCGGTTCCGACACCGGGGAGCTGTTTTTT. This gives the protein CASSFPGGSDTGELFF.

The rearrangement links TRBV28 to TRBJ1-1, with D unclear. V was cut by 3 bases and J by 1 base, with 9 bases left in between. This CDR3 comprises 14 residues. Germline V gene sequence: CDR1 MDHEN, CDR2 SYDVKM. In DNA form, the CDR3 reads TGTGCCAGCAGTTTGTATCGGTCGAACACTGAAGCTTTCTTT. It yields the protein CASSLYRSNTEAFF.

The chain couples TRBV20-1 to TRBJ2-1; weak D call: TRBD2 (6 bases). From germline, CDR1 is DFQATT and CDR2 SNEGSKA (reference sequence). V gave up 7 bases and J gave up 7 bases, with 11 bases separating them. This CDR3 has 11 residues. The CDR3 DNA is TGCAGTGTCCAGGGAGGAAATGAGCAGTTCTTC. Encoded protein: CSVQGGNEQFF.

This rearrangement joins TRBV11-2 to TRBJ2-7; 8 bases are shared with TRBD2. Germline V gene data show CDR1 as SGHAT and CDR2 as FQNNGV. The CDR3 is 12 amino acids. The chain's CDR3 is CVLPGGSHEQYF. Written as DNA, the CDR3 is TGTGTGCTCCCGGGAGGGAGCCACGAGCAGTACTTC.

The chain links TRBV29-1 to TRBJ2-3; TRBD2 matches 12 bases. Germline V CDR1 and CDR2: SQVTM, ANQGSEA. Losses at the gene ends were 1 base for V and 4 bases for J; bases not matched to a gene: 0. The CDR3 loop spans 14 amino acids. The CDR3 DNA follows: TGCAGCGTTGAAGGACTAGCGGGAGCAGATACGCAGTATTTT. It specifies CSVEGLAGADTQYF.

The chain carries TRBV5-1 and TRBJ2-7; 7 bases match TRBD1. J lost 3 bases, V lost 5 bases, and 2 bases had no gene match. In germline, CDR1 is SGHRS, CDR2 YFSETQ. The CDR3 loop spans 12 amino acids. The CDR3 DNA reads TGCGCCAGCAGAGACAGGGACTACGAGCAGTACTTC. This codes for CASRDRDYEQYF.

This clone was counted a few times. The V call is TRBV11-2, the J call TRBJ2-1; 11 nucleotides match TRBD2. This CDR3 is 15 amino acids long. V lost 0 bases to trimming and J lost 8 bases; unmatched junction nucleotides: 3. CDR1 and CDR2 (germline): SGHAT, FQNNGV. The CDR3 spells CASSLEGTSGDEQFF. In DNA form, the CDR3 reads TGTGCCAGCAGCTTAGAGGGGACTAGCGGCGATGAGCAGTTCTTC.

This clone was counted only a few times. The V gene is TRBV7-9, the J gene TRBJ1-1; no reliable D call. The CDR3 runs to 13 residues. V was shortened by 5 bases and J by 0 bases, with 7 bases between the two germline ends. Germline loops: CDR1 SEHNR, CDR2 FQNEAQ (reference sequence). This CDR3 reads CASSPSMNTEAFF. CDR3 DNA: TGTGCCAGCAGCCCCTCGATGAACACTGAAGCTTTCTTT.

This clone appeared a few times. This chain joins TRBV29-1 and TRBJ2-1, with 11 bases lining up with TRBD2. Germline-derived CDR1 and CDR2 are SQVTM and ANQGSEA. CDR3 length: 15 residues. Losses at the gene ends were 1 base for V and 9 bases for J; bases not matched to a gene: 8. The CDR3 bases are TGCAGCGTTGAAGTAGTGGGACTAGCGGAGTTTGAGCAGTTCTTC. Translating it yields CSVEVVGLAEFEQFF.

The rearrangement joins TRBV7-2 to TRBJ2-1, with unresolved D. This CDR3 has 15 residues. From germline, CDR1 is SGHTA and CDR2 FQGNSA. The V and J ends lost 5 bases and 5 bases respectively, with 16 bases between them. The CDR3: CASSLGQRLNNEQFF. CDR3 DNA: TGTGCCAGCAGCCTGGGCCAGAGGCTCAACAATGAGCAGTTCTTC.

The sample holds one count of this clone. The rearrangement joins TRBV30 to TRBJ2-7; D may be TRBD2 (6 bases). Trimming cost V 4 bases and J 5 bases, with 12 bases left between them. Germline loops: CDR1 GTSNPN, CDR2 SVGIG (reference sequence). The CDR3 is 12 residues long. The CDR3 loop is CAWKDYRHEQYF. CDR3 DNA sequence: TGTGCCTGGAAGGACTACAGACACGAGCAGTACTTC.

The CDR3, as DNA: TGTGCCAGCAGTAGGGGCCGGGGTGCGGATGAAGCTTTCTTT. Its protein product is CASSRGRGADEAFF. The gene calls are TRBV28 and TRBJ1-1, with D possibly being TRBD1 (5 bases). The CDR3 contains 14 residues. Germline loops: CDR1 MDHEN, CDR2 SYDVKM. Trimming took off 5 bases at V and 7 bases at J, with 17 bases between the two ends. Based on the CDR3 plus reference TRBV28 and TRBJ1-1, the full variable domain is DVKVTQSSRYLVKRTGEKVFLECVQDMDHENMFWYRQDPGLGLRLIYFSYDVKMKEKGDIPEGYSVSREKKERFSLILESASTNQTSMYLCASSRGRGADEAFFGQGTRLTVV.

The V call is TRBV29-1, the J call TRBJ2-2, with 7 bases matching TRBD2. The CDR3 is 14 amino acids. CDR1 SQVTM and CDR2 ANQGSEA come from the germline V gene. V gave up 4 bases and J gave up 1 base; unmatched junction bases: 3. CDR3 sequence reads: CSVVGGMNTGELFF. CDR3 in DNA: TGCAGCGTTGTGGGAGGGATGAACACCGGGGAGCTGTTTTTT.

The genes are TRBV19 and TRBJ1-5, with TRBD1 matching over 7 bases. Germline V gene sequence: CDR1 LNHDA, CDR2 SQIVND (reference sequence). The CDR3 totals 16 residues. V shed 2 bases, J shed 4 bases, and the junction held 8 bases outside the gene matches. Here the CDR3 reads CASSILHRGGNQPQHF. The CDR3 bases are TGTGCCAGTAGTATACTCCACAGGGGAGGGAATCAGCCCCAGCATTTT. Full variable domain (missing parts from reference TRBV19 and TRBJ1-5): DGGITQSPKYLFRKEGQNVTLSCEQNLNHDAMYWYRQDPGQGLRLIYYSQIVNDFQKGDIAEGYSVSREKKESFPLTVTSAQKNPTAFYLCASSILHRGGNQPQHFGDGTRLSIL.

This clone was seen more than once but under ten times. The chain couples TRBV18 to TRBJ2-1; TRBD2 is a possible D gene (6 bases). Per the germline V gene, CDR1 is KGHSH and CDR2 is LQKENI. Trimming took 3 bases from V and 0 from J, leaving 15 bases between them. The CDR3 length is 17 residues. CDR3 sequence: CASSPLGTSLSYNEQFF. DNA of the CDR3: TGTGCCAGCTCACCCCTCGGGACTTCCCTCTCCTACAATGAGCAGTTCTTC.

The rearrangement joins TRBV29-1 to TRBJ2-1; D not resolved. Germline loops: CDR1 SQVTM, CDR2 ANQGSEA. V was clipped by 5 bases and J by 9 bases, with 11 bases between them. The CDR3 runs to 11 residues. The CDR3 is CSVFALGEQFF. Here the CDR3 DNA reads TGCAGCGTTTTCGCCCTCGGTGAGCAGTTCTTC.

The genes are TRBV14 and TRBJ2-7; D gene uncertain. The germline V gene has CDR1 SGHDN and CDR2 FVKESK. This CDR3 comprises 12 residues. The ends were cut back, 1 base at V and 2 bases at J, with 3 bases in the middle. The chain's CDR3 is CASSQGPYEQYF. In DNA form, the CDR3 reads TGTGCCAGCAGCCAAGGACCCTACGAGCAGTACTTC.

This CDR3 is CASSPNTREAPYEQYF. In nucleotides, the CDR3 is TGTGCCAGCAGTCCGAATACGCGGGAAGCCCCCTACGAGCAGTACTTC. The chain joins TRBV6-6 to TRBJ2-7; TRBD2 might be the D (6 bases). Germline V gene sequence: CDR1 MNHNY, CDR2 SVGAGI (reference sequence). Trimming removed 5 bases from V and 2 bases from J, with 19 bases in between. The CDR3 extends over 16 amino acids.

In this sample, this clone turned up a few times. The chain is built from TRBV29-1 and TRBJ2-3; D is undetermined. The CDR3 is 13 amino acids. Germline V gene sequence: CDR1 SQVTM, CDR2 ANQGSEA. V was cut by 3 bases and J by 6 bases, with 13 bases left in between. The CDR3 nucleotides read TGCAGCGTTGACCATGGTGACTGGGATACGCAGTATTTT. Translated, it gives CSVDHGDWDTQYF.

The J gene is TRBJ2-3, the V gene TRBV7-9; possible D gene TRBD2, 5 bases. The CDR3 sequence is 15 residues long. CDR1 and CDR2 from the germline V gene are SEHNR and FQNEAQ (reference sequence). V was clipped by 5 bases and J by 3 bases, with 15 bases between them. CDR3 sequence: CASSRGEAVTDTQYF. The CDR3 DNA reads TGTGCCAGCAGCAGAGGAGAAGCGGTTACAGATACGCAGTATTTT.

J is TRBJ2-1 and V is TRBV29-1, with 10 bases identical to TRBD1. V was clipped by 4 bases and J by 4 bases; unmatched bases: 4. Germline lookup yields CDR1 SQVTM and CDR2 ANQGSEA. The CDR3 loop spans 14 amino acids. Written as DNA, the CDR3 is TGCAGCGTTGCTGAGGGACAGGGGTACAATGAGCAGTTCTTC. Translated, it gives CSVAEGQGYNEQFF.